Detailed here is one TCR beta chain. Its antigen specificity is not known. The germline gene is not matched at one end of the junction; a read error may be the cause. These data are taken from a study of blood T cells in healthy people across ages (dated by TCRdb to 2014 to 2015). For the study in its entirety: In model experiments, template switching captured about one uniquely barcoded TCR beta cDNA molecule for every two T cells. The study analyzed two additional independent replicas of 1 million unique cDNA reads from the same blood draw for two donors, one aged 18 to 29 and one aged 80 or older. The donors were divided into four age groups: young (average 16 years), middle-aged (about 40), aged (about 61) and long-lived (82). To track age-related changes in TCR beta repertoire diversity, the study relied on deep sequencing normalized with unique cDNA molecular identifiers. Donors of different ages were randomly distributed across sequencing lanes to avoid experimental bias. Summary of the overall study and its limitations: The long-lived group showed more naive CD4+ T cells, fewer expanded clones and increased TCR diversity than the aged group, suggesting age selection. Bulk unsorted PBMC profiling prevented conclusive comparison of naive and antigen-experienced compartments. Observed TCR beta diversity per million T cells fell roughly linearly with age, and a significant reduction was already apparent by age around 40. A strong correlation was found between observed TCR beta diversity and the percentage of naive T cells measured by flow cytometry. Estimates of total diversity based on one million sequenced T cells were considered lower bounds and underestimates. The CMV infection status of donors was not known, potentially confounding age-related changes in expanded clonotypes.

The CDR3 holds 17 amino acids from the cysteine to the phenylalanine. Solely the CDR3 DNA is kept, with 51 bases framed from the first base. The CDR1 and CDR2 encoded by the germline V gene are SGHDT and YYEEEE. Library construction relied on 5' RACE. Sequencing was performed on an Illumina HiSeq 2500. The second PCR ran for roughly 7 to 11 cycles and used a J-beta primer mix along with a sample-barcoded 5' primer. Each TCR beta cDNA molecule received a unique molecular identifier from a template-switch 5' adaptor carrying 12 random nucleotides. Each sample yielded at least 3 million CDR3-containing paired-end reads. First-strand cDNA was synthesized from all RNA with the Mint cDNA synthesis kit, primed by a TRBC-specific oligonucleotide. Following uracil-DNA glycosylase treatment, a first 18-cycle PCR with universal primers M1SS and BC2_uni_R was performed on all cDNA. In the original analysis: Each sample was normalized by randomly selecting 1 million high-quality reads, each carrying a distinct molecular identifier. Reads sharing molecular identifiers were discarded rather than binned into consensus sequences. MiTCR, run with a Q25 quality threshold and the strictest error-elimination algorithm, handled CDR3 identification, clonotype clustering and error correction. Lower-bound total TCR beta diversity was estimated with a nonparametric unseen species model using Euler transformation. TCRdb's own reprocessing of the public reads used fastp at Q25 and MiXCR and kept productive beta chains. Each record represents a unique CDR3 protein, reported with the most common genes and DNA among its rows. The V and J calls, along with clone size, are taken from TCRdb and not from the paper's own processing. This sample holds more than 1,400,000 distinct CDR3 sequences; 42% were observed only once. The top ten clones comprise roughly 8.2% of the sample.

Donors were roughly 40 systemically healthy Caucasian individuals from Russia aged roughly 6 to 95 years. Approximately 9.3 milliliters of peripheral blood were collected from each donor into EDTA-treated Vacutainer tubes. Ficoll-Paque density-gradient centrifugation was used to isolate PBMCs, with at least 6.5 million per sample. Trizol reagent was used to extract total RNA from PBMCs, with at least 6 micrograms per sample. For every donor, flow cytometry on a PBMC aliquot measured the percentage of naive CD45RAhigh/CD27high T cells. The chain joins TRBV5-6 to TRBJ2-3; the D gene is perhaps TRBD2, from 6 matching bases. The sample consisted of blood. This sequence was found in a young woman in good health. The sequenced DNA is TGTGCCAGCGGCTTGTATCGGGGGAAAAAGGCCCCAGATACGCAGTATTTT. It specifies CASGLYRGKKAPDTQYF.